This T cell receptor (beta chain) was documented in a study of T cells after posttransplantation cyclophosphamide. Trimming removed 2 bases from V and 7 bases from J, with 9 bases in between. This CDR3 contains 14 residues. Germline CDR1 SGHTA, CDR2 FQGTGA. Study outcomes and limitations: TRB overlap between skin or GI tissue T cells and blood was limited. After PTCy, TRB diversity resembled that of CNI/methotrexate controls.

Comments on this clone: Its specificity is unknown.

This table comes from immunoSEQ multiplex PCR, and its TCRdb copy is limited to in-frame clones, with some not included. The sample presents 30,000 to 45,000 clones, none singletons. V and J are TRBV7-3 and TRBJ1-6; D gene ambiguous. This receptor was identified in a girl aged 5-17 years in good health, CMV-negative, and a related stem cell transplant donor. Sequenced input: PBMCs. CDR3 residues: CASSLESRNSPLHF. Here the CDR3 DNA reads TGTGCCAGCAGCTTAGAGAGCCGCAATTCACCCCTCCACTTT.